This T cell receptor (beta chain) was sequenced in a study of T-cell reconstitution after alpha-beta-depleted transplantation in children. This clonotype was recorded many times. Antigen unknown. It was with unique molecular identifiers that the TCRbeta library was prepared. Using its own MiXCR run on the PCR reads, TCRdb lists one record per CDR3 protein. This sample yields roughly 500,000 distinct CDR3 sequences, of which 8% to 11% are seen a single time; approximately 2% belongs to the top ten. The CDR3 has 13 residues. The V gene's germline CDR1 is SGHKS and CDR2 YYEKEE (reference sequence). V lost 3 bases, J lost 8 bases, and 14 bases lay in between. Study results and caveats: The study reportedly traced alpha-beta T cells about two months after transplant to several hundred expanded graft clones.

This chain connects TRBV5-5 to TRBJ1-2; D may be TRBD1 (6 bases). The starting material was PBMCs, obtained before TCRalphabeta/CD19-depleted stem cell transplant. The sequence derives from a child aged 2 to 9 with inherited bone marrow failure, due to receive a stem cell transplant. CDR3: CASSSTGWRGYTF. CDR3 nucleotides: TGTGCCAGCAGCTCTACAGGGTGGAGGGGCTACACCTTC.